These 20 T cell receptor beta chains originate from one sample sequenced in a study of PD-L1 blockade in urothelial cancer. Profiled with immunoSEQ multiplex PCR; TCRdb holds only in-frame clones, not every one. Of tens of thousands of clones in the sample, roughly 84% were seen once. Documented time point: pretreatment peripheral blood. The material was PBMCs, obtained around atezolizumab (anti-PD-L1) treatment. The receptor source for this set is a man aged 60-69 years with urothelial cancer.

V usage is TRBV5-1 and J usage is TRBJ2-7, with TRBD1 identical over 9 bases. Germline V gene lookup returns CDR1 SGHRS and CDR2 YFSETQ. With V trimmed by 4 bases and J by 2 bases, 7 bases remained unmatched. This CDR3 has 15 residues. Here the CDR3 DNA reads TGCGCCAGCAGCCGGGGACAGGGCCGAACCTACGAGCAGTACTTC. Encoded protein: CASSRGQGRTYEQYF.

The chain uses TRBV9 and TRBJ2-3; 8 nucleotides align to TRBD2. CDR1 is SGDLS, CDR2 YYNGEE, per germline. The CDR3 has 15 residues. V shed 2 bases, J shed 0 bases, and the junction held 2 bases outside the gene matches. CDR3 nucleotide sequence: TGTGCCAGCAGCGTTGCTAGCGGGAGCACAGATACGCAGTATTTT. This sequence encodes CASSVASGSTDTQYF.

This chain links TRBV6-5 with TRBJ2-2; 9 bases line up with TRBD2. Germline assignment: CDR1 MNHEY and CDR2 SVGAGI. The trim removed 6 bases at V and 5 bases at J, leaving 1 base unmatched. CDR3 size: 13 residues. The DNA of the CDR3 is TGTGCCAGCAGGCGGGAGGGGACCGGGGAGCTGTTTTTT. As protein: CASRREGTGELFF.

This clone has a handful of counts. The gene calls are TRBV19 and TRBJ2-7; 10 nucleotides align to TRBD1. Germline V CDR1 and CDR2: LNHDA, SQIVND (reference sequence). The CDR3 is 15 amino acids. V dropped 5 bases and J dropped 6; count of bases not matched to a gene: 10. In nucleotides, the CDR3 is TGTGCCAGTAGTGTTATCGTTGGGACAGGGGCCGAGCAGTACTTC. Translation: CASSVIVGTGAEQYF.

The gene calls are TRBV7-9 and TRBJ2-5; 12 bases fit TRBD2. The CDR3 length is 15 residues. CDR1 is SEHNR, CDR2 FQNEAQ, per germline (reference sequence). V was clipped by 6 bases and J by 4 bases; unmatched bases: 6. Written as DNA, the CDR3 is TGTGCCAGCAGTTCTAGCGGGAGGGGAGGAGAGACCCAGTACTTC. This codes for CASSSSGRGGETQYF. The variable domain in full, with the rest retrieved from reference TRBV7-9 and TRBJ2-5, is DTGVSQNPRHKITKRGQNVTFRCDPISEHNRLYWYRQTLGQGPEFLTYFQNEAQLEKSRLLSDRFSAERPKGSFSTLEIQRTEQGDSAMYLCASSSSGRGGETQYFGPGTRLLVL.

The CDR3 spells CATSRDLSFSTGSYEQYF. The CDR3 region has the DNA TGTGCCACCAGCAGAGATCTAAGTTTCAGTACGGGCTCCTACGAGCAGTACTTC. This chain links TRBV15 with TRBJ2-7; D uncertain. The V and J ends lost 0 bases and 0 bases respectively, with 18 bases between them. Germline assignment: CDR1 LNHNV and CDR2 YYDKDF (reference sequence). This CDR3 has 18 residues.

DNA for the CDR3: TGCGCCAGCAGCTTTACAACAGCAACTAATGAAAAACTGTTTTTT. Residues: CASSFTTATNEKLFF. The gene calls are TRBV5-1 and TRBJ1-4; D remains ambiguous. This CDR3 has 15 amino acids. Trimming removed 2 bases from V and 0 bases from J, with 8 bases in between. The V gene's germline CDR1 is SGHRS and CDR2 YFSETQ.

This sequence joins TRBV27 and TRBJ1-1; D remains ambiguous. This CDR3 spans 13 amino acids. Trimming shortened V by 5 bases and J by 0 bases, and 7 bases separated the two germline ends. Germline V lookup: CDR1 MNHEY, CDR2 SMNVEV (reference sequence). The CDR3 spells CASSPYLNTEAFF. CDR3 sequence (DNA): TGTGCCAGCAGTCCCTATTTGAACACTGAAGCTTTCTTT.

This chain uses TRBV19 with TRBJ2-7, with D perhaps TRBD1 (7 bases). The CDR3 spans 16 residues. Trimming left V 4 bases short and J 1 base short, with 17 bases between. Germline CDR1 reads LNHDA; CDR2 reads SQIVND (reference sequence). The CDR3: CASSTLAGQKSYEQYF. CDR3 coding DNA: TGTGCCAGTAGTACCCTGGCGGGACAGAAATCCTACGAGCAGTACTTC. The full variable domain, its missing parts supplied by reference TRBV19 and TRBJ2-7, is DGGITQSPKYLFRKEGQNVTLSCEQNLNHDAMYWYRQDPGQGLRLIYYSQIVNDFQKGDIAEGYSVSREKKESFPLTVTSAQKNPTAFYLCASSTLAGQKSYEQYFGPGTRLTVT.

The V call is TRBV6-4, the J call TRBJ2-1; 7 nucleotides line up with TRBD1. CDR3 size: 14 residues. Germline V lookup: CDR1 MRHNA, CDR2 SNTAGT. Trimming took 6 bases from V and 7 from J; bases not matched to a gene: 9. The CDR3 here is CASSHDRVGNEQFF. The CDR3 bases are TGTGCCAGCAGCCATGACAGGGTAGGGAATGAGCAGTTCTTC.

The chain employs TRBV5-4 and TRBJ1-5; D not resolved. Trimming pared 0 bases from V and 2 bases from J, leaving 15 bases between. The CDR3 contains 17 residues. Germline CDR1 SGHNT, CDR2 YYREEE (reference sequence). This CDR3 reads CASSLGSGEIGNQPQHF. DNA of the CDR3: TGTGCCAGCAGCTTGGGGAGTGGGGAGATCGGCAATCAGCCCCAGCATTTT. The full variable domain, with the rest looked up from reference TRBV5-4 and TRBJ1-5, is ETGVTQSPTHLIKTRGQQVTLRCSSQSGHNTVSWYQQALGQGPQFIFQYYREEENGRGNFPPRFSGLQFPNYSSELNVNALELDDSALYLCASSLGSGEIGNQPQHFGDGTRLSIL.

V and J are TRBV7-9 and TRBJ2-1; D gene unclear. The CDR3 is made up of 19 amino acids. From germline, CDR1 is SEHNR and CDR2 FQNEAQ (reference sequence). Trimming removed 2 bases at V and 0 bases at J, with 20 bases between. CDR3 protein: CASSLPPYPRLSSYNEQFF. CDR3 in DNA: TGTGCCAGCAGCTTACCCCCCTACCCGCGCTTGAGCTCCTACAATGAGCAGTTCTTC.

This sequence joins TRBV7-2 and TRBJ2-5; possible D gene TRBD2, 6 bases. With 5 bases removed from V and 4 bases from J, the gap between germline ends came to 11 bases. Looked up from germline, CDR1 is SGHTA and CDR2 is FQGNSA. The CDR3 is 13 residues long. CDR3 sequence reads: CASSVVGGETQYF. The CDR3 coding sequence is TGTGCCAGCAGCGTAGTGGGGGGAGAGACCCAGTACTTC. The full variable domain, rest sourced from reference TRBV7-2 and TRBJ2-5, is GAGVSQSPSNKVTEKGKDVELRCDPISGHTALYWYRQSLGQGLEFLIYFQGNSAPDKSGLPSDRFSAERTGGSVSTLTIQRTQQEDSAVYLCASSVVGGETQYFGPGTRLLVL.

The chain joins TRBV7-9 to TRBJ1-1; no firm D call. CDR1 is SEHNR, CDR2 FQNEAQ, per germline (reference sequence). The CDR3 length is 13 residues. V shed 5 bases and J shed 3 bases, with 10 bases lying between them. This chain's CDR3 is CASSPPLDTEAFF. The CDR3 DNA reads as TGTGCCAGCAGCCCCCCACTGGACACTGAAGCTTTCTTT.

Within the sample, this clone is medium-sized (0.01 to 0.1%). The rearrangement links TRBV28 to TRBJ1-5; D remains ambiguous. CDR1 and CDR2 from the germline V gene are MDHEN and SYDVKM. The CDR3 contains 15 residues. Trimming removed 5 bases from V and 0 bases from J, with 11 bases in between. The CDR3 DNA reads TGTGCCAGCAGTCAGGAATTATATAGCAATCAGCCCCAGCATTTT. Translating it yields CASSQELYSNQPQHF.

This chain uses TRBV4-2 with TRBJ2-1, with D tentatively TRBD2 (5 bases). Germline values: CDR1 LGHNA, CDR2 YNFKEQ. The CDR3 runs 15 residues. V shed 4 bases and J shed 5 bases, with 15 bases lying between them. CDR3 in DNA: TGTGCCAGCAGCCGCATGTCAGGAGGTGACAATGAGCAGTTCTTC. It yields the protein CASSRMSGGDNEQFF.

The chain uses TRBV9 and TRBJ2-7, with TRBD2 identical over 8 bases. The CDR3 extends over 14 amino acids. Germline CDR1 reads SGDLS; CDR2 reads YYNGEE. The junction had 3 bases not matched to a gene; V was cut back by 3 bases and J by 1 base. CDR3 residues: CASSGGTRSYEQYF. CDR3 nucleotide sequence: TGTGCCAGCAGCGGCGGGACTAGGTCCTACGAGCAGTACTTC.

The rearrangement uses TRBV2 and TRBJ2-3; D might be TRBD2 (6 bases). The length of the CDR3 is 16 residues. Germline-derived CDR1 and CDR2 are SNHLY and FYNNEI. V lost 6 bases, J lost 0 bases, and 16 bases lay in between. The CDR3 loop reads CASRGTARASTDTQYF. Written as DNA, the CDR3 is TGTGCCAGCAGGGGGACTGCGCGGGCAAGCACAGATACGCAGTATTTT.

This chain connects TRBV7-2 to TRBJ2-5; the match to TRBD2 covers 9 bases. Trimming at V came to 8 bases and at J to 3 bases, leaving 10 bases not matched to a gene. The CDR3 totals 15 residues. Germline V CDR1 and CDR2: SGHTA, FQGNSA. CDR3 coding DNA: TGTGCCAGCGGCCCCCCGACTAGCGGTAAAGAGACCCAGTACTTC. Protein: CASGPPTSGKETQYF.

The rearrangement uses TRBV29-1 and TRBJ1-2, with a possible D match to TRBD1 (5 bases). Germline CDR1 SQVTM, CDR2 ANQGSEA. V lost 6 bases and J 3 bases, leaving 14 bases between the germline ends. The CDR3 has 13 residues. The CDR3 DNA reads TGCAGCGTGCGTCAGGGAAGTGACTATGGCTACACCTTC. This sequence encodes CSVRQGSDYGYTF.